This is a list of T cell receptor beta chains from one sample in a study of T cell responses to AZD1222 COVID-19 vaccine. TCRdb's copy holds only in-frame clones and misses some; the assay was immunoSEQ multiplex PCR. This table has 170,000 or so clones, about 85% appearing once. Material: peripheral blood, obtained on day 0 of AZD1222 vaccination. The receptors come from an adult in good health. CDR3s include the opening cysteine and the closing phenylalanine or tryptophan. The D gene is left open where the match is weak. Expanded clones get a size class; other rows say once, few or many, or leave the size out.

V gene	clone size	D gene	J gene	CDR3 DNA	CDR3 protein
TRBV28	.	TRBD1	TRBJ1-2	TGTGCCAGCAGTTCGGGGGGACAGGGGTTAGGCTACACCTTC	CASSSGGQGLGYTF
TRBV1	.	.	TRBJ1-2	TGCACCAGCAGCCAGGCTCAGCCCAGGGGGCGCAGGGGTGGCTACACCTTC	CTSSQAQPRGRRGGYTF
TRBV7-2	.	.	TRBJ2-3	TGTGCCAGCAGCCCGCAACCTGGTGGCGCTACGCAGTATTTT	CASSPQPGGATQYF
TRBV10-2	once	.	TRBJ2-5	TGCGCCAGCAGAACTAGCAGCCAAGAGACCCAGTACTTC	CASRTSSQETQYF
TRBV7-7	once	.	TRBJ2-5	TGTGCCAGCAGCTTAGGGTCTGGGGGAGAGACCCAGTACTTC	CASSLGSGGETQYF
TRBV9	few	.	TRBJ1-1	TGTGCCAGCAGTCCAGGGGTAGTAGGTACTGAAGCTTTCTTT	CASSPGVVGTEAFF
TRBV4-1	.	.	TRBJ2-7	TGCGCCAGCAGCCAAGATAGGTTCAGCGGAAGGACCTACGAGCAGTACTTC	CASSQDRFSGRTYEQYF
TRBV5-6	few	.	TRBJ1-2	TGTGCCAGCAGCTGGGGGAGGGGGATTAACTATGGCTACACCTTC	CASSWGRGINYGYTF
TRBV6-5	.	TRBD1	TRBJ2-7	TGTGCCAGCAGTTTCTGGGGACAGGGGGACGACGAGCAGTACTTC	CASSFWGQGDDEQYF
TRBV19	.	TRBD1	TRBJ1-2	TGTGCCAGCCTCCGTGGGACAGCGAACTATGGCTACACCTTC	CASLRGTANYGYTF
TRBV7-6	.	TRBD2	TRBJ2-1	TGTGCCAGCAGCTTATCCGGTCCGGGCGGGAGTGTCTACAATGAGCAGTTCTTC	CASSLSGPGGSVYNEQFF
TRBV3-1/TRBV3-2	.	.	TRBJ1-5	TGTGCCAGCAGCCCATCCGCGAGCGCCACATGGCCCCAGCATTTT	CASSPSASATWPQHF
TRBV28	few	TRBD1	TRBJ2-7	TGTGCCAGCAGCGGACAGGGTGGCTCCTACGAGCAGTACTTC	CASSGQGGSYEQYF
TRBV11-2	.	TRBD1	TRBJ2-7	TGTGCCAGCAGCTCGTGGCAGGACAGGGGGAGCGAGCAGTACTTC	CASSSWQDRGSEQYF
TRBV28	.	.	TRBJ1-6	TGTGCCAGCAAAACTGGGAATTCACCCCTCCACTTT	CASKTGNSPLHF
TRBV11-3	few	.	TRBJ1-2	TGTGCCAGCAGCTTAGGGTCCAGATCTAACTATGGCTACACCTTC	CASSLGSRSNYGYTF
TRBV18	.	TRBD1	TRBJ2-7	TGTGCCAGCTCACCGACAGGGCCCGAGCAGTACTTC	CASSPTGPEQYF
TRBV10-3	.	TRBD2	TRBJ2-1	TGTGCCGTTAGCGGGAGGGCCAGTGAGCAGTTCTTC	CAVSGRASEQFF
TRBV28	few	.	TRBJ1-2	TGTGCCAGCGGTTCCACCCCACGGCCGGGGGCGACTAGAGGCTACACCTTC	CASGSTPRPGATRGYTF
TRBV2	.	.	TRBJ2-7	TGTGCCAGCAGAGTGACCTCTGGGGCTTACGAGCAGTACTTC	CASRVTSGAYEQYF
TRBV12-3/TRBV12-4	once	.	TRBJ2-1	TGTGCCAGCAGTCCCTTAAGCGATGAGCAGTTCTTC	CASSPLSDEQFF
TRBV30	.	TRBD1	TRBJ1-4	TGTGCCTGGAACCTGGGAGGACAGGGGAATGAAAAACTGTTTTTT	CAWNLGGQGNEKLFF